Presented here are 4 T cell receptor beta chains from one specimen sequenced in a study of shared clonotypes between healthy human individuals. Naive CD8 cells comprised CD45RO-negative, CCR7-positively selected cells, excluding terminally differentiated effector memory CD45RA+ cells. Using immunoSEQ multiplex PCR, the repertoire was profiled, and TCRdb retains in-frame clones only, with some absent. The table includes about 800,000 clones, about 96% detected once. Sequencing was carried out using naive CD8+ T cells sorted from blood. The receptors originated from a man aged 25 to 45 in good health.

A note on this clone: This sample also contains other DNA sequences that code for the same CDR3. The chain couples TRBV27 to TRBJ2-5; TRBD1 is a possible D gene (6 bases). The CDR3 consists of 13 residues. With 3 bases removed from V and 2 bases from J, the gap between germline ends came to 7 bases. CDR1 and CDR2 (germline): MNHEY, SMNVEV (reference sequence). In DNA form, the CDR3 reads TGTGCCAGCAGTTTCCAGGGGCAAGAGACCCAGTACTTC. The encoded protein is CASSFQGQETQYF.

The V call is TRBV6-6, the J call TRBJ2-5; D is unclear. V was clipped by 0 bases and J by 0 bases, with 11 bases between them. The CDR3 is 16 residues long. Per germline, CDR1 MNHNY and CDR2 SVGAGI (reference sequence). CDR3 region: CASSYSEKRYQETQYF. The CDR3, as DNA: TGTGCCAGCAGTTACTCAGAGAAAAGGTACCAAGAGACCCAGTACTTC.

V gene TRBV29-1 combines with J gene TRBJ2-7, with a weak D call TRBD1 (6 bases). V gave up 7 bases and J gave up 0 bases, with 10 bases separating them. Germline loops: CDR1 SQVTM, CDR2 ANQGSEA. This CDR3 spans 12 amino acids. This CDR3 is CSGGDNSYEQYF. The CDR3 bases are TGCAGCGGTGGGGACAACTCCTACGAGCAGTACTTC.

This sequence joins TRBV9 and TRBJ2-3, with 10 bases fitting TRBD2. Germline V gene sequence: CDR1 SGDLS, CDR2 YYNGEE. The CDR3 loop spans 16 amino acids. Unmatched junction bases numbered 5, after V lost 2 bases and J lost 2 bases. Here the CDR3 reads CASSVGTSENTDTQYF. The CDR3 DNA reads TGTGCCAGCAGCGTTGGGACTAGCGAAAACACAGATACGCAGTATTTT.